This T cell receptor beta chain emerged from a study of OX40 agonist ivuxolimab in advanced cancers. Looking at the study overall: Each dose-escalation patient presented with hepatocellular carcinoma, melanoma, renal cell or head and neck cancer.

Profiled with immunoSEQ multiplex PCR; TCRdb holds only in-frame clones, not every one. The sample holds fewer than 65,000 clones, nearly 90% seen once. Unmatched junction bases numbered 7, after V lost 6 bases and J lost 0 bases. The CDR3 is 16 amino acids. Germline loops: CDR1 SGHTA, CDR2 FQGNSA. The sequencing used CD4+ or CD8+ T cells sorted from blood, collected in a trial of the OX40 agonist ivuxolimab. The genes are TRBV7-2 and TRBJ2-2; TRBD2 aligns across 7 bases. The TCR comes from an adult with an advanced solid tumor such as melanoma, head and neck, liver or kidney cancer. The CDR3 region has the DNA TGTGCCAGCAGACTCGCCGGGACTACGAACACCGGGGAGCTGTTTTTT. Translation gives CASRLAGTTNTGELFF.